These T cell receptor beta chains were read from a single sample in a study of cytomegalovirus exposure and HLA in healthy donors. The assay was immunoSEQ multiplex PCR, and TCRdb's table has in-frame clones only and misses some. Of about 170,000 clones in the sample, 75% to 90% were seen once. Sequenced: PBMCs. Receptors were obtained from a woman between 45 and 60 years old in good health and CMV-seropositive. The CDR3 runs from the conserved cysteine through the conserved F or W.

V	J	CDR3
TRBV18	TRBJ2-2	CASSSSGELFF
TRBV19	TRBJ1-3	CASTTPGRNTIYF
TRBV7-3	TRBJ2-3	CASSLWGLAGGADTQYF
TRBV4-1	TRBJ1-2	CASSQPGQKSEANYGYTF
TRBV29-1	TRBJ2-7	CSVGGGNVQYF
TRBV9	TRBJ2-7	CASSLGLATYEQYF
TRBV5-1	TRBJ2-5	CASSLSGGETQYF
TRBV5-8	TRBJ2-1	CASSLVGGESGSLWNEQFF
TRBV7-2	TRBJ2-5	CASSVDRYQETQYF
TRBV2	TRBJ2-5	CASSESSGGSRETQYF
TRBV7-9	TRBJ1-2	CASSLTDRVGYGYTF
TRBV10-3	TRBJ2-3	CAISATGGLDTQYF
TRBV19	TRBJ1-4	CASIPTGATNEKLFF